This T cell receptor beta chain was observed in a study of regulatory T cells in long-lasting Graves disease. At the level of the study: Over 5 years on antithyroid drugs plus positive TSH receptor antibodies marked Graves' disease as persistent.

This clonotype was found a few times. The germline V gene has CDR1 SGHTA and CDR2 FQGNSA. The CDR3 has 14 residues. V gave up 6 bases and J gave up 5 bases, with 14 bases separating them. The time point here: persistent/refractory GD, antithyroid drugs over 5 years with positive TRAb. Construction of the TCR library relied on RNA isolated from PBMCs. About 8.8 milliliters of peripheral blood were drawn into EDTA tubes. Libraries of TCR beta came from iRepertoire HTBI primers plus Arm-PCR of CDR3 regions. TCRdb independently ran MiXCR on the multiplex PCR reads; one entry per CDR3 protein. Of about half a million distinct CDR3 sequences listed, approximately 23% are singletons.

The V and J genes are TRBV7-2 and TRBJ1-5; D unclear. This specimen was peripheral blood mononuclear cells (PBMCs), taken when the disease was refractory, from a patient treated with antithyroid drugs. The sequence was collected from a female donor with Graves disease. Here the CDR3 DNA reads TGTGCCAGCAGGTCGGGGTCTGGCCATCAGCCCCAGCATTTT. Its protein is CASRSGSGHQPQHF.